Below are 18 T cell receptor beta chains sequenced from a single sample in a study of blood T cell repertoires in COVID-19. Only in-frame clones appear in the TCRdb table, and some are missing; sequencing was by immunoSEQ multiplex PCR. The profile shows approximately 110,000 clones, about 89% of them singletons. The specimen sequenced was peripheral blood. The receptor set was obtained from a man between 35 and 55 years old with acute or convalescent COVID-19.

This clone was observed a few times. V gene TRBV4-2 combines with J gene TRBJ2-1; 7 bases agree with TRBD2. The CDR3 has 15 residues. The V gene end was trimmed by 0 bases and the J gene end by 2 bases; junction bases not matched to a gene: 1. CDR1 and CDR2 (germline): LGHNA, YNFKEQ. CDR3 amino acids: CASSQEREAYNEQFF. The CDR3 nucleotides are TGTGCCAGCAGCCAAGAACGGGAGGCCTACAATGAGCAGTTCTTC.

CDR3 DNA: TGTGCCAGCAGCTTATATAGCGGGGGCCTCCAAGAGACCCAGTACTTC. This codes for CASSLYSGGLQETQYF. The chain employs TRBV7-2 and TRBJ2-5, with 9 bases aligning to TRBD2. The CDR3 is made up of 16 amino acids. The germline CDR1 and CDR2 sequences are SGHTA and FQGNSA. The junction had 5 bases not matched to a gene; V was cut back by 2 bases and J by 1 base. Combining the CDR3 with reference TRBV7-2 and TRBJ2-5 gives the whole variable domain GAGVSQSPSNKVTEKGKDVELRCDPISGHTALYWYRQSLGQGLEFLIYFQGNSAPDKSGLPSDRFSAERTGGSVSTLTIQRTQQEDSAVYLCASSLYSGGLQETQYFGPGTRLLVL.

The chain recombines TRBV28 with TRBJ1-6; D not certain. The CDR3 contains 16 residues. The V gene lost 4 bases and the J gene lost 2 bases, with 12 bases spanning the gap. Germline CDR1 and CDR2: MDHEN and SYDVKM. For the CDR3, the DNA is TGTGCCAGCAGTTCATTAAGGGAGCCCTATAATTCACCCCTCCACTTT. This gives the protein CASSSLREPYNSPLHF.

The chain recombines TRBV6-6 with TRBJ1-2; 9 bases map to TRBD1. The germline V gene has CDR1 MNHNY and CDR2 SVGAGI (reference sequence). Germline trimming cut 5 bases from V and 5 bases from J; bases unmatched to any gene: 9. CDR3 length: 15 amino acids. The CDR3 is CASSTPDRGGYGYTF. In nucleotides, the CDR3 is TGTGCCAGCAGTACCCCGGACAGGGGAGGTTATGGCTACACCTTC.

The V gene is TRBV14, the J gene TRBJ1-1; D gene ambiguous. The CDR3 runs to 13 residues. The V end lost 3 bases, the J end lost 0 bases, and 5 bases lay between the germline ends. Looked up from germline, CDR1 is SGHDN and CDR2 is FVKESK. Here the CDR3 reads CASSHYMNTEAFF. CDR3 coding DNA: TGTGCCAGCAGCCATTATATGAACACTGAAGCTTTCTTT.

This clone occurred once. V is TRBV9 and J is TRBJ1-2, with a possible D match to TRBD1 (6 bases). This CDR3 has 15 residues. V gave up 4 bases and J gave up 0 bases, with 13 bases separating them. Germline V gives CDR1 SGDLS, CDR2 YYNGEE. For the CDR3, the DNA is TGTGCCAGCAGCCCGAGGCAGGGGACTAACTATGGCTACACCTTC. Amino acids: CASSPRQGTNYGYTF. Supplemented by reference TRBV9 and TRBJ1-2, the full variable domain reads DSGVTQTPKHLITATGQRVTLRCSPRSGDLSVYWYQQSLDQGLQFLIQYYNGEERAKGNILERFSAQQFPDLHSELNLSSLELGDSALYFCASSPRQGTNYGYTFGSGTRLTVV.

There are a few counts of this clone. This chain links TRBV15 with TRBJ2-7, with 9 nucleotides matching TRBD2. CDR1 is LNHNV and CDR2 is YYDKDF in the germline V gene (reference sequence). This CDR3 has 16 amino acids. The V gene end was trimmed by 1 base and the J gene end by 2 bases; junction bases not matched to a gene: 6. For the CDR3, the DNA is TGTGCCACCAGCAGAGGGCGAGTAGCGGGGGCCTACGAGCAGTACTTC. Translating gives CATSRGRVAGAYEQYF.

The gene calls are TRBV12-3 or TRBV12-4 and TRBJ1-4; TRBD1 matches 7 bases. There are 13 residues in the CDR3. V gave up 7 bases and J gave up 7 bases; unmatched junction bases: 6. The CDR3 protein is CASTRQGGEKLFF. The CDR3 region has the DNA TGTGCCAGCACCCGACAGGGTGGTGAAAAACTGTTTTTT.

The chain employs TRBV20-1 and TRBJ2-4, with TRBD1 identical over 10 bases. The V gene end was trimmed by 6 bases and the J gene end by 15 bases; junction bases not matched to a gene: 8. The CDR3 extends over 11 amino acids. Per germline, CDR1 DFQATT and CDR2 SNEGSKA (reference sequence). The CDR3 here is CSAATGGQRYF. In nucleotides, the CDR3 is TGCAGTGCAGCGACAGGGGGCCAAAGGTACTTC.

The chain combines TRBV7-6 with TRBJ1-5; perhaps TRBD1 as D (6 bases). Germline loops: CDR1 SGHVS, CDR2 FNYEAQ. The CDR3 has 15 amino acids. The V and J ends lost 5 bases and 7 bases respectively, with 18 bases between them. CDR3 DNA sequence: TGTGCCAGCAGCGCTGCAGGGGATTCGCGACAGCCCCAGCATTTT. Its protein product is CASSAAGDSRQPQHF.

The chain couples TRBV6-1 to TRBJ2-7; weak D call: TRBD1 (5 bases). The length of the CDR3 is 13 residues. V lost 3 bases to trimming and J lost 6 bases, with 12 bases between them. Germline assignment: CDR1 MNHNS and CDR2 SASEGT. CDR3 in DNA: TGTGCCAGCAGTGACGGACATGGCCTCGAGCAGTACTTC. It encodes CASSDGHGLEQYF.

This chain connects TRBV10-3 to TRBJ1-6; D unresolved. With 0 bases removed from V and 6 bases from J, the gap between germline ends came to 9 bases. This CDR3 has 15 amino acids. Germline loops: CDR1 ENHRY, CDR2 SYGVKD. The DNA of the CDR3 is TGTGCCATCAGTGAGTCGATCGGGTCTAATTCACCCCTCCACTTT. Protein sequence: CAISESIGSNSPLHF.

A note on this clone: One end of the junction does not line up with germline, which may come from a read error. The gene calls are TRBV4-1 and TRBJ2-7, with TRBD2 identical over 9 bases. The CDR3 covers 19 residues. The germline V gene encodes CDR1 MGHRA and CDR2 YSYEKL. The CDR3 is CASSQKWARTSVFSYERYF. The CDR3 region has the DNA TGCGCCAGCAGCCAAAAATGGGCCCGGACTAGCGTCTTCTCCTACGAGCGGTACTTC.

The V call is TRBV29-1, the J call TRBJ2-3; 10 nucleotides match TRBD2. The CDR3 spans 14 residues. Germline V gene sequence: CDR1 SQVTM, CDR2 ANQGSEA. Unmatched junction bases numbered 6, after V lost 3 bases and J lost 6 bases. DNA for the CDR3: TGCAGCGTTGATGCTAGCGGGAGATGGGATACGCAGTATTTT. It codes for CSVDASGRWDTQYF.

With regard to this clone: Other DNA sequences from this sample encode an identical CDR3 as well. The rearrangement joins TRBV19 to TRBJ2-3; D is uncertain. The V gene lost 4 bases and the J gene lost 3 bases, with 5 bases spanning the gap. This CDR3 comprises 12 residues. CDR1 is LNHDA and CDR2 is SQIVND in the germline V gene (reference sequence). CDR3 region: CASSTGTDTQYF. CDR3 DNA: TGTGCCAGTAGTACCGGGACAGATACGCAGTATTTT.

The J gene is TRBJ2-3, the V gene TRBV9; no firm D call. This CDR3 spans 15 amino acids. Trimming removed 0 bases from V and 2 bases from J, with 10 bases in between. CDR1 and CDR2 (germline): SGDLS, YYNGEE. The CDR3 here is CASSVALRSTDTQYF. The CDR3 region has the DNA TGTGCCAGCAGCGTAGCTCTGCGGTCCACAGATACGCAGTATTTT.

This clone was seen only once. The V call is TRBV6-2 or TRBV6-3, the J call TRBJ2-4; 16 nucleotides line up with TRBD2. The CDR3 extends over 16 amino acids. V shed 4 bases and J 10 bases; nucleotides not matched to a gene: 7. CDR1 and CDR2 (germline): MNHEY, SVGEGT. In DNA form, the CDR3 reads TGTGCCAGCAGTTGGGCCCCGGGACTAGCGGGGGGGATTCAGTACTTC. Its translation: CASSWAPGLAGGIQYF.

J is TRBJ2-1 and V is TRBV12-5; D might be TRBD1 (5 bases). Germline CDR1 reads LGHNT; CDR2 reads FRNRAP. With 1 base removed from V and 5 bases from J, the gap between germline ends came to 9 bases. CDR3 length equals 14 residues. The CDR3 loop reads CASGLGDRNNEQFF. The CDR3 DNA is TGTGCTAGTGGTTTGGGAGACAGAAACAATGAGCAGTTCTTC.